Listed here are 4 T cell receptor beta chains from one sample, sequenced in a study of siplizumab effects on memory and regulatory T cells. Researchers maintained the mixed lymphocyte reaction cells in coculture at 37°C for around 6 days. Clones were sequenced by immunoSEQ multiplex PCR, and TCRdb holds only the in-frame ones, with some missing. This table has fewer than 15,000 clones, approximately 45% appearing once. For these TCRs, the target antigens are not known. The sequenced sample consisted of CFSE-low (dividing) CD4+ T cells sorted from an allogeneic mixed lymphocyte reaction. These receptors were obtained from a human donor in good health; the cells came from an allogeneic mixed lymphocyte reaction. Some clones in this sample may be carry-over from other donors' samples.

This clone occurred a few times. The chain uses TRBV5-1 and TRBJ2-7; TRBD2 aligns across 9 bases. The V gene end was trimmed by 4 bases and the J gene end by 2 bases; junction bases not matched to a gene: 7. The V gene's germline CDR1 is SGHRS and CDR2 YFSETQ. This CDR3 is built from 15 residues. The CDR3 sequence is CASSSISGSPYEQYF. The CDR3 DNA sequence: TGCGCCAGCAGCAGTATTAGCGGGAGCCCCTACGAGCAGTACTTC.

Only a few counts were recorded for this clone. The chain has TRBV19 and TRBJ2-1; tentatively, D is TRBD2 (6 bases). This CDR3 contains 13 residues. V lost 10 bases, J lost 11 bases, and 21 bases lay in between. Germline CDR1 reads LNHDA; CDR2 reads SQIVND (reference sequence). The CDR3 DNA follows: TGTGCCACTTCTGACGGATGGGGACTTAAGCAGTTCTTC. Its protein product is CATSDGWGLKQFF.

The rearrangement joins TRBV14 to TRBJ2-7, with TRBD2 matching 9 bases. Trimming at V came to 3 bases and at J to 0 bases, leaving 3 bases not matched to a gene. The CDR3 extends over 15 amino acids. Per germline, CDR1 SGHDN and CDR2 FVKESK. The DNA for the CDR3 is TGTGCCAGCAGCCACCTAGCGGGGAGCTCCTACGAGCAGTACTTC. As protein: CASSHLAGSSYEQYF.

The chain combines TRBV7-2 with TRBJ2-7; 10 positions agree with TRBD2. The CDR3 consists of 14 residues. Per the germline V gene, CDR1 is SGHTA and CDR2 is FQGNSA. V was pared by 3 bases and J by 2 bases, with 1 base of the junction left unmatched. CDR3 amino acids: CASSFLAGAYEQYF. The CDR3 DNA reads as TGTGCCAGCAGCTTCCTAGCGGGGGCCTACGAGCAGTACTTC.